Below, 2 T cell receptor beta chains from the same sample are listed, as sequenced in a study of molecular identifiers for immune sequencing clone quantification. TCRdb processed the PCR reads anew with MiXCR; each CDR3 protein has one entry. This sample carries more than 450,000 distinct CDR3 sequences, around 25% of them seen once, and the ten largest clones take over 0.6%. The sample consisted of naive CD8+ T cells from blood, with Jurkat cell RNA spiked in. Subset indicated: FACS-sorted CD8+CD4-CCR7+CD45RA+ naive T cells. These TCRs come from a human donor in good health. Some libraries in this study had Jurkat cell RNA spiked in.

The genes are TRBV7-9 and TRBJ2-1; no clear D gene. The CDR3 totals 13 residues. The ends were cut back, 6 bases at V and 7 bases at J, with 13 bases in the middle. Germline CDR1 SEHNR, CDR2 FQNEAQ (reference sequence). The CDR3 nucleotides are TGTGCCAGCAGGAGGCCTGATCGGAATGAGCAGTTCTTC. Amino acid sequence: CASRRPDRNEQFF. The full variable domain, rest sourced from reference TRBV7-9 and TRBJ2-1, is DTGVSQNPRHKITKRGQNVTFRCDPISEHNRLYWYRQTLGQGPEFLTYFQNEAQLEKSRLLSDRFSAERPKGSFSTLEIQRTEQGDSAMYLCASRRPDRNEQFFGPGTRLTVL.

This clonotype was seen ten or more times. V usage is TRBV12-3 or TRBV12-4 and J usage is TRBJ1-1, with D maybe TRBD1 (5 bases). The CDR3 runs 13 residues. The germline V and J ends were trimmed by 3 bases and 1 base, with 6 bases remaining between them. The CDR3 loop reads CASSLRGNTEAFF. The CDR3 coding sequence is TGTGCCAGCAGTTTGAGGGGGAACACTGAAGCTTTCTTT.